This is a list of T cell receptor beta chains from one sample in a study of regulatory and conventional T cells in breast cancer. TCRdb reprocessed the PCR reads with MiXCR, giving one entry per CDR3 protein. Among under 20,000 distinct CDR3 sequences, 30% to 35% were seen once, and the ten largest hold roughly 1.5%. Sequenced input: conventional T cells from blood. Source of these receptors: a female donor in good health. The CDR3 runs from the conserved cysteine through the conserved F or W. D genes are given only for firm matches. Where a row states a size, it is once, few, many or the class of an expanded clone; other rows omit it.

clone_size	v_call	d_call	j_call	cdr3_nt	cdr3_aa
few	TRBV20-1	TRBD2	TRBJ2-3	TGCAGTGGGGATTTTACTAGCGGCGACACAGATACGCAGTATTTT	CSGDFTSGDTDTQYF
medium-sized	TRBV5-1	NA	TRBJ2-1	TGCGCCAGCAGACCATCGAGTTCCTCCTACAATGAGCAGTTCTTC	CASRPSSSSYNEQFF
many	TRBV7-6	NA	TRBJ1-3	TGTGCCAGCAGCCATGAAAACTCTGGAAACACCATATATTTT	CASSHENSGNTIYF
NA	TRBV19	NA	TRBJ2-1	TGTGCCAGTAGTGGGGTCTCCCCCTACAATGAGCAGTTCTTC	CASSGVSPYNEQFF
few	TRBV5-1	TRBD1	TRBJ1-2	TGCGCCAGCACCGGGACAGGGGACGGTGGCTACACCTTC	CASTGTGDGGYTF
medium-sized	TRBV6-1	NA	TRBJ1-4	TGTGCCAGCAGTGGGAAGAACGGTGAAAAACTGTTTTTT	CASSGKNGEKLFF
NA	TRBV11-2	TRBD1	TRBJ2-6	TGTGCCAGCAGCTCTAGTGGGCGGGACAGGGGGCACGGGGCCAACGTCCTGACTTTC	CASSSSGRDRGHGANVLTF
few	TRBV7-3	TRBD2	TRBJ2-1	TGTGCCAGCGGCCAGGGGACTAGAGATTACAATGAGCAGTTCTTC	CASGQGTRDYNEQFF
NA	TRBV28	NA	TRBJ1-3	TGTGCCAGCAGTTCCACCCGAAACACCATATATTTT	CASSSTRNTIYF
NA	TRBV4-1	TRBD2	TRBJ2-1	TGCGCCAGCAGCGTTATAGCGGGAGTACCCTACAATGAGCAGTTCTTC	CASSVIAGVPYNEQFF
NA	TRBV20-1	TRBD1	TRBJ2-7	TGCAGTGCTAGAACCGGACAGGGAGTCTCCTACGAGCAGTACTTC	CSARTGQGVSYEQYF
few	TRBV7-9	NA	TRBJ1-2	TGTGCCAGCAGCTTTAGGGCCTATGGCTACACCTTC	CASSFRAYGYTF
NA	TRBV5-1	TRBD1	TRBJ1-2	TGCGCCAGCAGCGAGAGGGGGCTTGGCTATGGCTACACCTTC	CASSERGLGYGYTF
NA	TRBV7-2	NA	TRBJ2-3	TGTGCCAGCATCCCCCCCCAAGGGGGAGCAGATACGCAGTATTTT	CASIPPQGGADTQYF
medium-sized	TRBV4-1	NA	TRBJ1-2	TGCGCCAGCAGCCAAGGAATCGGAGCTAACTATGGCTACACCTTC	CASSQGIGANYGYTF
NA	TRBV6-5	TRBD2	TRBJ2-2	TGTGCCAGCAGTCTCCTAGCGGGGGGGGACACCGAGGAGCTGTTTTTT	CASSLLAGGDTEELFF
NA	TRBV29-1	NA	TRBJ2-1	TGCAGCGCCCAGGGGGGGGCCAGTAATGAGCAGTTCTTC	CSAQGGASNEQFF
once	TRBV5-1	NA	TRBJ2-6	TGCGCCAGCAGCTTGGATCCGGTCGGGGCCAACGTCCTGACTTTC	CASSLDPVGANVLTF
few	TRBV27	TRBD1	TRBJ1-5	TGTGCCAGCAGGCCTACAGGGGCCCCCAATCAGCCCCAGCATTTT	CASRPTGAPNQPQHF
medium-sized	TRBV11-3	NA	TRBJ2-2	TGTGCCAGCACCTTGGGGCAGGGCGTCGTCGGGGAGCTGTTTTTT	CASTLGQGVVGELFF
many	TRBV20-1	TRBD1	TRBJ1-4	TGCAGTGCCCACGGACAGGCCGGGGAAAAACTGTTTTTT	CSAHGQAGEKLFF
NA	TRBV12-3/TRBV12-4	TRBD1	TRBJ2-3	TGTGCCAGCAGTTACTCGACAGGGTACACAGATACGCAGTATTTT	CASSYSTGYTDTQYF
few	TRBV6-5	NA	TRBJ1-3	TGTGCCAGCAGTTACGGAAACTCTGGAAACACCATATATTTT	CASSYGNSGNTIYF
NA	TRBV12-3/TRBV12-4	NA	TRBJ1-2	TGTGTCAGCAGTTTCCCCGGATATGGCTACACCTTC	CVSSFPGYGYTF
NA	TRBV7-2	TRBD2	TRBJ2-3	TGTGCCAGCAGCTTAGCCCCTCCTAGCGGGGACTTCGATACGCGGTATTTT	CASSLAPPSGDFDTRYF
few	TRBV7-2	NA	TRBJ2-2	TGTGCCAGCAGCCCCCTCGCAGGGGCCGGGGAGCTGCTTTTT	CASSPLAGAGELLF
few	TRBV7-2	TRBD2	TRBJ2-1	TGTGCCAGCAGCCTGTCTAGCGGGCCGTACAATGAGCAGTTCTTC	CASSLSSGPYNEQFF
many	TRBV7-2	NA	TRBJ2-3	TGTGCCAGCAGCTCCGCAGCAGATACGCAGTATTTT	CASSSAADTQYF
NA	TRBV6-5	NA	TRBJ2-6	TGTGCCAGCAAGAGGGCCAACGTCCTGACTTTC	CASKRANVLTF
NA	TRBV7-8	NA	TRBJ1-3	TGTGCCAACAGCTTATGGACAGTTCAAAGCTCTGGAAACACCATATATTTT	CANSLWTVQSSGNTIYF
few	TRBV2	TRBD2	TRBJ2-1	TGTGCCAGCAGTGCCTCTAGCGGGAGGGCCTCGGTCCATGAGCAGTTCTTC	CASSASSGRASVHEQFF
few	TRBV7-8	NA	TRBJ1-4	TGTGCCAGCAGCGTAAGGATTCCCACTAATGAAAAACTGTTTTTT	CASSVRIPTNEKLFF
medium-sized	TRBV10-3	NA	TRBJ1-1	TGTGCCTGCAAGGGGAACACTGAAGCTTTCTTT	CACKGNTEAFF
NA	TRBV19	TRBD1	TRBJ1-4	TGTGCCAGTAGTGGGCCGGGACAGACCCTGGCAACGGCAACTAATGAAAAACTGTTTTTT	CASSGPGQTLATATNEKLFF
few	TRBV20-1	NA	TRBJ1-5	TGCAGTGCTAGTGAGCTATCAAATGGGCCCCAGCATTTT	CSASELSNGPQHF
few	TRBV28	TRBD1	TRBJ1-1	TGTGCCAGCACGCCGACAGGGCGCGACACTGAAGCTTTCTTT	CASTPTGRDTEAFF
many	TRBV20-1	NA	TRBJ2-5	TGCAGTGCTAGAGCCGCGAACAGGGGAGGGGAGACCCAGTACTTC	CSARAANRGGETQYF
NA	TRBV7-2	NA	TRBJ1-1	TGTGCCAGCAGCTTAGAGGGCAGGGCGAACACTGAAGCTCTCTTT	CASSLEGRANTEALF
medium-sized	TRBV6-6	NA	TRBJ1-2	TGTGCCAGCAGTTTTCTAGGGGAGGCCTATGGCTACACCTTC	CASSFLGEAYGYTF
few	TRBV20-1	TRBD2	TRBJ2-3	TGCAGTGCTAGAGGAACTAGCGGGAGTACAGATACGCAGTATTTT	CSARGTSGSTDTQYF
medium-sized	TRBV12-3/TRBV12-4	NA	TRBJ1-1	TGTGCCAGCAGTTTCACCCGACCGTTAAACACTGAAGCTTTCTTT	CASSFTRPLNTEAFF
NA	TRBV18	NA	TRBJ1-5	TGTGCCAGCTCACCCAACAGCAATAGCAATCAGCCCCAGCATTTT	CASSPNSNSNQPQHF
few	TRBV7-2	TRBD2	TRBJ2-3	TGTGCCAGCAGCTTAGCGGGGGGGAGCACAGATACGCAGTATTTT	CASSLAGGSTDTQYF
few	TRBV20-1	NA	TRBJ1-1	TGCAGTGCTAGAAATGTTGGGGGGCGGTCGGTGAACACTGAAGCTTTCTTT	CSARNVGGRSVNTEAFF
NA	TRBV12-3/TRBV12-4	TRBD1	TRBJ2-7	TGTGCCAGCAGTTTTTGGGACAGCTACGAGCAGTACTTC	CASSFWDSYEQYF
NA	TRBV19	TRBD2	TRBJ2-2	TGTGCCAATAGTCCCGCCCTGACTAGCGGGTTAAGAACCGGGGAGCTGTTTTTT	CANSPALTSGLRTGELFF
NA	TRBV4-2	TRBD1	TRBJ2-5	TGTGCCAGCAGCCAAGTTTTCGGACAGGCGGAGACCCAGTACTTC	CASSQVFGQAETQYF
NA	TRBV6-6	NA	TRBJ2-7	TGTGCCAGCAGTTACCAAGGGATCTACGAGCAGTACTTC	CASSYQGIYEQYF
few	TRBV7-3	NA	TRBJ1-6	TGTGCCAGCTCCCTTAGCTCCTATAATTCACCCCTCCACTTT	CASSLSSYNSPLHF
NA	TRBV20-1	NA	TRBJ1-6	TGCAGTGCTAGCAGGGATAGGAATTCACCCCTCCACTTT	CSASRDRNSPLHF
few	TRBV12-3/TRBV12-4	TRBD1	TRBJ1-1	TGTGCCAGCAGCCCAGCCCTAGGACAGGGATGGACTGAAGCTTTCTTT	CASSPALGQGWTEAFF
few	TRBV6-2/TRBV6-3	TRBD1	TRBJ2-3	TGTGCCAGCAGACCTGGACAGGGGGCAGATACGCAGTATTTT	CASRPGQGADTQYF
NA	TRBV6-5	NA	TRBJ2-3	TGTGCCAGCAGTTACTCCAGGGATACAGATACGCAGTATTTT	CASSYSRDTDTQYF
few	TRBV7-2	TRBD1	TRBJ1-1	TGTGCCAGCAGCTACACAGGGGGCACTGAAGCTTTCTTT	CASSYTGGTEAFF